Below are 13 T cell receptor beta chains sequenced from a single sample in a study of cytomegalovirus exposure and HLA in healthy donors. Primers: 60 Vbeta forward and 13 Jbeta reverse. Sequenced by immunoSEQ multiplex PCR; TCRdb stores in-frame clones only, minus some. The profile covers about 200,000 clones, with roughly 80% appearing a single time and 2.5% to 3.5% taken by the ten largest. Sequencing input: PBMCs. These receptors all come from a woman aged 30 to 39 in good health and CMV-seronegative.

V gene TRBV7-6 combines with J gene TRBJ2-3, with D tentatively TRBD2 (6 bases). Germline CDR1 SGHVS, CDR2 FNYEAQ. The length of the CDR3 is 13 residues. The V and J ends lost 7 bases and 10 bases respectively, with 18 bases between them. CDR3 sequence: CASTPPGGVPQYF. DNA for the CDR3: TGTGCCAGCACCCCCCCCGGGGGAGTGCCGCAGTATTTT.

The chain couples TRBV7-9 to TRBJ1-6; 7 bases fit TRBD1. In germline, CDR1 is SEHNR, CDR2 FQNEAQ (reference sequence). The CDR3 spans 15 residues. The V segment lost 0 bases and the J segment 7 bases; nucleotides outside the gene matches: 3. The CDR3 nucleotides are TGTGCCAGCAGCTTAGCGCAGGGGGACAATTCACCCCTCCACTTT. Translation: CASSLAQGDNSPLHF.

This clone was counted only a few times. V usage is TRBV5-6 and J usage is TRBJ2-7, with 8 nucleotides matching TRBD2. The J segment lost 0 bases and the V segment lost 4 bases, leaving 6 bases of the junction unmatched. Per the germline V gene, CDR1 is SGHDT and CDR2 is YYEEEE. The CDR3 runs 15 residues. CDR3 region: CASSLTGTSSYEQYF. In DNA form, the CDR3 reads TGTGCCAGCAGCCTTACCGGGACTAGCTCCTACGAGCAGTACTTC.

The V gene is TRBV4-1, the J gene TRBJ1-5, with TRBD1 matching 7 bases. Trimming took 1 base from V and 0 from J; bases not matched to a gene: 3. This CDR3 region has 16 residues. Germline V gene data show CDR1 as MGHRA and CDR2 as YSYEKL. Here the CDR3 DNA reads TGCGCCAGCAGCCAAGTACAGGGGAATAGCAATCAGCCCCAGCATTTT. Translated: CASSQVQGNSNQPQHF.

This chain links TRBV6-5 with TRBJ2-5, with a tentative D call TRBD1 (6 bases). Trimming pared 5 bases from V and 1 base from J, leaving 8 bases between. The germline V gene encodes CDR1 MNHEY and CDR2 SVGAGI. CDR3 length: 13 residues. CDR3 DNA: TGTGCCAGCAGTGGGACAATCCAAGAGACCCAGTACTTC. The encoded protein is CASSGTIQETQYF.

This chain joins TRBV5-1 and TRBJ2-5, with TRBD2 matching 8 bases. CDR3 length: 14 amino acids. Germline trimming cut 4 bases from V and 3 bases from J; bases unmatched to any gene: 5. Germline-derived CDR1 and CDR2 are SGHRS and YFSETQ. CDR3 sequence: CASSVTSAKETQYF. CDR3 bases: TGCGCCAGCAGCGTGACTAGCGCGAAAGAGACCCAGTACTTC.

Note on this clone: Different DNA sequences within this sample yield the same CDR3. This chain uses TRBV4-1 with TRBJ2-7; 7 positions agree with TRBD2. J was trimmed by 0 bases and V by 1 base; bases with no gene match: 3. The CDR3 has 15 residues. CDR1 MGHRA and CDR2 YSYEKL come from the germline V gene. CDR3 sequence: CASSQGLADSYEQYF. CDR3 in DNA: TGCGCCAGCAGCCAAGGGCTAGCGGACTCCTACGAGCAGTACTTC.

The chain uses TRBV10-3 and TRBJ2-3, with D possibly matching TRBD1 (6 bases). Germline values: CDR1 ENHRY, CDR2 SYGVKD. This CDR3 has 15 residues. V was trimmed by 2 bases and J by 5 bases, leaving 14 bases between them. CDR3 DNA sequence: TGTGCCATCAGTGAGAACAGGGTAGTACGAGATACGCAGTATTTT. Translated, it gives CAISENRVVRDTQYF.

This clone has more than one count but fewer than ten. The chain joins TRBV28 to TRBJ1-2, with D perhaps TRBD1 (5 bases). In germline, CDR1 is MDHEN, CDR2 SYDVKM. V lost 5 bases and J 5 bases, leaving 18 bases between the germline ends. The CDR3 covers 15 residues. CDR3 DNA sequence: TGTGCCAGCAGTAGGCTGGCGGAGGGGCTATATGGCTACACCTTC. This gives the protein CASSRLAEGLYGYTF.

The rearrangement uses TRBV19 and TRBJ1-5; D uncertain. The germline V gene has CDR1 LNHDA and CDR2 SQIVND (reference sequence). The germline V and J ends were trimmed by 6 bases and 4 bases, with 13 bases remaining between them. The CDR3 consists of 14 residues. Here the CDR3 reads CASSPLLPNQPQHF. The CDR3 DNA follows: TGTGCCAGTAGCCCACTTCTCCCGAATCAGCCCCAGCATTTT.

V gene TRBV5-1 combines with J gene TRBJ2-1, with 8 bases lining up with TRBD2. Germline CDR1 SGHRS, CDR2 YFSETQ. The CDR3 length is 16 residues. V shed 6 bases, J shed 2 bases, and the junction held 10 bases outside the gene matches. Here the CDR3 DNA reads TGCGCCAGCACCTCACCAGCGGGAGAGGCCTACAATGAGCAGTTCTTC. This translates into CASTSPAGEAYNEQFF.

This clone was recorded only once. The chain is built from TRBV29-1 and TRBJ2-5, with D hard to call. With the DNA end fitting TRBJ2-7 better, the J assignment may be wrong. The CDR3 runs 12 residues. The V gene's germline CDR1 is SQVTM and CDR2 ANQGSEA. The CDR3: CSVETNGYEQYF. Here the CDR3 DNA reads TGCAGCGTTGAAACTAATGGGTACGAGCAGTACTTC.

This clone was found once. The chain joins TRBV5-1 to TRBJ1-3, with D tentatively TRBD1 (5 bases). The CDR3 has 15 residues. The germline V gene encodes CDR1 SGHRS and CDR2 YFSETQ. Trimming pared 2 bases from V and 0 bases from J, leaving 9 bases between. The CDR3 DNA reads TGCGCCAGCAGCTTTCAGGGAAACTCTGGAAACACCATATATTTT. Encoded protein: CASSFQGNSGNTIYF.